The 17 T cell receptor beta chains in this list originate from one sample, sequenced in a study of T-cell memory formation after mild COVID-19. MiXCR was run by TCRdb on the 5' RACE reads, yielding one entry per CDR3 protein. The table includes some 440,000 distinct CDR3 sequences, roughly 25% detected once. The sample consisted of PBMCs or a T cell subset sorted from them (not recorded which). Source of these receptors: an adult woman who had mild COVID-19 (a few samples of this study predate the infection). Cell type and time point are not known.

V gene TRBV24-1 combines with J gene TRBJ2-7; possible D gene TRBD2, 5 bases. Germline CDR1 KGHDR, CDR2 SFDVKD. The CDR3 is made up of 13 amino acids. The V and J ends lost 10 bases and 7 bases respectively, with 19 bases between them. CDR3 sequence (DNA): TGTGCCACAAGCCGGGCCGAGTCGGGGGAGCAGTACTTC. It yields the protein CATSRAESGEQYF.

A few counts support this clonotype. The CDR3 DNA reads as TGTGCCAGCAGCCGTAGCGGGAGTCCATCAGATACGCAGTATTTT. Its protein product is CASSRSGSPSDTQYF. This sequence joins TRBV7-9 and TRBJ2-3; 9 bases fit TRBD2. V shed 5 bases, J shed 4 bases, and the junction held 7 bases outside the gene matches. Germline V CDR1 and CDR2: SEHNR, FQNEAQ (reference sequence). The length of the CDR3 is 15 residues.

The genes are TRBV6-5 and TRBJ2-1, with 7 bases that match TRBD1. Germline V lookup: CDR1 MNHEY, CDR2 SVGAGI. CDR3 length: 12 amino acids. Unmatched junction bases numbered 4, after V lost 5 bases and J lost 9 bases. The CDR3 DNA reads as TGTGCCAGCAGTAACAGGGGACCTGAGCAGTTCTTC. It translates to CASSNRGPEQFF.

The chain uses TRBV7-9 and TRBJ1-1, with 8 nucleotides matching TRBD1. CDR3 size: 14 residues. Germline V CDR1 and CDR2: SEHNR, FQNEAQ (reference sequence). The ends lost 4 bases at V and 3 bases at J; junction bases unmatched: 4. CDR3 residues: CASSSRQGYTEAFF. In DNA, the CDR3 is TGTGCCAGCAGCTCCAGACAGGGGTACACTGAAGCTTTCTTT.

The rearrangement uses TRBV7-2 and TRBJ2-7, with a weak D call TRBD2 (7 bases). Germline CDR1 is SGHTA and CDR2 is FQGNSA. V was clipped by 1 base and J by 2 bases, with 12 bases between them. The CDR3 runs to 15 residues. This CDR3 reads CASSLDGGLTYEQYF. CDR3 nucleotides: TGTGCCAGCAGCTTAGACGGGGGGCTGACCTACGAGCAGTACTTC.

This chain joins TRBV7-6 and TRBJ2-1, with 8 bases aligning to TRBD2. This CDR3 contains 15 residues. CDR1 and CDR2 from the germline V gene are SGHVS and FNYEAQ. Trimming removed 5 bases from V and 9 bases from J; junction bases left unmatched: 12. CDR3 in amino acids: CASSRLAAGGGEQFF. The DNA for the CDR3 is TGTGCCAGCAGCCGTCTCGCCGCGGGAGGCGGTGAGCAGTTCTTC.

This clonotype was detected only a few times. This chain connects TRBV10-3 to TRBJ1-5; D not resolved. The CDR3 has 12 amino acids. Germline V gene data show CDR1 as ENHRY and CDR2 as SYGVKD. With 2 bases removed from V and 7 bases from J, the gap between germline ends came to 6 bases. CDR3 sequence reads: CAISENNQPQHF. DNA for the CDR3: TGTGCCATCAGTGAGAACAACCAGCCCCAGCATTTT.

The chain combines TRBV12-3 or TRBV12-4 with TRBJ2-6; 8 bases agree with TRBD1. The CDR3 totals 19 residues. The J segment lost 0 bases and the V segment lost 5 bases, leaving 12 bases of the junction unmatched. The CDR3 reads CASSTPSRGLLSGANVLTF. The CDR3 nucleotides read TGTGCCAGCAGTACCCCGAGCAGGGGGCTGCTCTCTGGGGCCAACGTCCTGACTTTC.

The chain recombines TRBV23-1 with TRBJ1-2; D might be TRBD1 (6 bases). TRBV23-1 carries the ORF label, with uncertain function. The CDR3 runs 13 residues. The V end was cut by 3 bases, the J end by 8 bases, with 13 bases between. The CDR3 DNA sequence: TGCGCCAGCAGTCATAACAGGGACCGGGGCTACACCTTC. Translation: CASSHNRDRGYTF.

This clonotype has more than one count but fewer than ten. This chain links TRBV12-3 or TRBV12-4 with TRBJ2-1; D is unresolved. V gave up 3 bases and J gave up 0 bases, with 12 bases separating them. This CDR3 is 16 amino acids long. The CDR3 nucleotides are TGTGCCAGCAGTTTCTCGACAACTGGCTCCTACAATGAGCAGTTCTTC. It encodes CASSFSTTGSYNEQFF.

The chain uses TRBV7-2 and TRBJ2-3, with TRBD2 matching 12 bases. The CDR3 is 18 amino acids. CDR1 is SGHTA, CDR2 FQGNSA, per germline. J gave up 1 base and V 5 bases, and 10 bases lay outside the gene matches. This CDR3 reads CASSPPPTSGGRTDTQYF. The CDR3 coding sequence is TGTGCCAGCAGCCCCCCCCCTACTAGCGGGGGGCGCACAGATACGCAGTATTTT.

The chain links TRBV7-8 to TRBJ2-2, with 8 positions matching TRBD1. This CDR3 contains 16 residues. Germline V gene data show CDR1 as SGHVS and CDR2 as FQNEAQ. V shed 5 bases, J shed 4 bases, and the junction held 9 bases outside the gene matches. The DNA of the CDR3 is TGTGCCAGCAGCGGACGACAGGGGTTGATCACCGGGGAGCTGTTTTTT. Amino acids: CASSGRQGLITGELFF.

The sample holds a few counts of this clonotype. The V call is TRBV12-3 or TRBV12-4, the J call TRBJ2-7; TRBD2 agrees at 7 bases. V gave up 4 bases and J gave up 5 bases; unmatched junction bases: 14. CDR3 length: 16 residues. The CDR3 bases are TGTGCCAGCAGTTCCTTTGGACTAGATCGACCCAACGAGCAGTACTTC. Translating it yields CASSSFGLDRPNEQYF.

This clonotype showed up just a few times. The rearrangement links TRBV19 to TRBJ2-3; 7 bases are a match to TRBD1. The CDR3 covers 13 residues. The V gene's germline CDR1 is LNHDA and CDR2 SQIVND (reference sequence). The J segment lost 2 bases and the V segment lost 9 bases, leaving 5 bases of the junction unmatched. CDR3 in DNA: TGTGCCAGCGGACAGGTCTACACAGATACGCAGTATTTT. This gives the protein CASGQVYTDTQYF. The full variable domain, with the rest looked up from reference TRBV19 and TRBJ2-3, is DGGITQSPKYLFRKEGQNVTLSCEQNLNHDAMYWYRQDPGQGLRLIYYSQIVNDFQKGDIAEGYSVSREKKESFPLTVTSAQKNPTAFYLCASGQVYTDTQYFGPGTRLTVL.

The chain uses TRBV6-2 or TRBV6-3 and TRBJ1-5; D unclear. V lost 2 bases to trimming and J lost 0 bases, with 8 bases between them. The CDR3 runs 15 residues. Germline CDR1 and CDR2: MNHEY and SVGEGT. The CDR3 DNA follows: TGTGCCAGCAGTTACGTGGGGTATAGCAATCAGCCCCAGCATTTT. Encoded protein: CASSYVGYSNQPQHF.

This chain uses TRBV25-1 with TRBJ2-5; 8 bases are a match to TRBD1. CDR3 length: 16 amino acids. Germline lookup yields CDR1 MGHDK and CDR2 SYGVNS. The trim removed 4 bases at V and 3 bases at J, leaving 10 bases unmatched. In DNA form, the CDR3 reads TGTGCCAGCAGTGCCTACCAGGGGGCACTCAAAGAGACCCAGTACTTC. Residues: CASSAYQGALKETQYF.

CDR3 amino acids: CASSLGILYGYTF. The CDR3 nucleotides are TGTGCCAGCAGCTTGGGAATCCTCTATGGCTACACCTTC. The chain joins TRBV5-5 to TRBJ1-2, with D uncertain. Trimming pared 0 bases from V and 4 bases from J, leaving 7 bases between. Looked up from germline, CDR1 is SGHKS and CDR2 is YYEKEE (reference sequence). CDR3 length equals 13 residues.